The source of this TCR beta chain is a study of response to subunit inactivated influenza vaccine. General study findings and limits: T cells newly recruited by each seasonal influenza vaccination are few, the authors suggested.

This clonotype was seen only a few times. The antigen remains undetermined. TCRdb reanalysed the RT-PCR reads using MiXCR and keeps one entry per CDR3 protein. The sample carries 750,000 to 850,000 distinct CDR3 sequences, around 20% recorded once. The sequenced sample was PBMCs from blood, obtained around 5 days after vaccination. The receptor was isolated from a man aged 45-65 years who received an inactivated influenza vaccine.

The CDR3 nucleotides are TGTGCCAGCGGTGTTAACCCGCGGGGCTACACCTTC. It is translated as CASGVNPRGYTF. The rearrangement links TRBV2 to TRBJ1-2, with D unresolved. Looked up from germline, CDR1 is SNHLY and CDR2 is FYNNEI. The CDR3 is made up of 12 amino acids. The germline V and J ends were trimmed by 8 bases and 8 bases, with 15 bases remaining between them.